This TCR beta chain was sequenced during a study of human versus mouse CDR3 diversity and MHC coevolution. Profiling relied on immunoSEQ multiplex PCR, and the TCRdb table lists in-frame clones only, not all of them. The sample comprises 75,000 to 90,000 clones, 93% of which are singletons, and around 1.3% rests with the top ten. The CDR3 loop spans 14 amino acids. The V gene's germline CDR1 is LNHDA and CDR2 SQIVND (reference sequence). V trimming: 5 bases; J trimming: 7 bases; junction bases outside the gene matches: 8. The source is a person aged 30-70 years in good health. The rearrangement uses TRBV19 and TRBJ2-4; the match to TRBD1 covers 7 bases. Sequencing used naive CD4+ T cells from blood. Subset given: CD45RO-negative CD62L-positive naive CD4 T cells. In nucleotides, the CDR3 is TGTGCCAGTAGTGGAACAGGGGCCCTTAACATTCAGTACTTC. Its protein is CASSGTGALNIQYF.